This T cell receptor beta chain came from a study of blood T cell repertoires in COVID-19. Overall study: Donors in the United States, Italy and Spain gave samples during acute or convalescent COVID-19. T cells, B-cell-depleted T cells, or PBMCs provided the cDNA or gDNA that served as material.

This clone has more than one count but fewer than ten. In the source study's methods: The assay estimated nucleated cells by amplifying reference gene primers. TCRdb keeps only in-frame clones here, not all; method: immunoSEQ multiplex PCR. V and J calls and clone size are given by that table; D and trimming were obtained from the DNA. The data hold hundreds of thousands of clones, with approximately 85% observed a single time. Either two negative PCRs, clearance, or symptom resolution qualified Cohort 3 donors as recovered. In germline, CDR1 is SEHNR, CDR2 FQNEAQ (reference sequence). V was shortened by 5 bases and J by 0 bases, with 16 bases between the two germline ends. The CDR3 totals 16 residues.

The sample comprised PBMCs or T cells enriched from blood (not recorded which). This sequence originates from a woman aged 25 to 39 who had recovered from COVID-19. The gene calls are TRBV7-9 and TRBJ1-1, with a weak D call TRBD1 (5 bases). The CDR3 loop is CASSPPWGTLNTEAFF. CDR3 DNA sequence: TGTGCCAGCAGCCCCCCCTGGGGCACTTTGAACACTGAAGCTTTCTTT.